One sample yielded the 26 T cell receptor beta chains listed below, sequenced in a study of control samples from healthy donors and cancer patients. Assay: immunoSEQ multiplex PCR; the TCRdb copy retains only in-frame clones and omits some. This sample carries more than 15,000 clones, around nine tenths of them seen once, and the ten largest clones take more than 7%. Input material: PBMCs. The receptors were gathered from a woman in her fifties or sixties with head and neck cancer.

The chain is built from TRBV7-2 and TRBJ2-1; 9 nucleotides match TRBD2. Germline V gene sequence: CDR1 SGHTA, CDR2 FQGNSA. This CDR3 has 16 residues. Trimming at V came to 2 bases and at J to 2 bases, leaving 4 bases not matched to a gene. The CDR3 region has the DNA TGTGCCAGCAGCTTACTAAGCGGGAGGCCCTACAATGAGCAGTTCTTC. Protein sequence: CASSLLSGRPYNEQFF. The complete variable domain, with remaining parts taken from reference TRBV7-2 and TRBJ2-1, reads GAGVSQSPSNKVTEKGKDVELRCDPISGHTALYWYRQSLGQGLEFLIYFQGNSAPDKSGLPSDRFSAERTGGSVSTLTIQRTQQEDSAVYLCASSLLSGRPYNEQFFGPGTRLTVL.

In regard to this clone: Likely a read error: the CDR3 ends without its conserved phenylalanine or tryptophan. The CDR3 DNA sequence: TGTGCCAGCAGCTCAAGACAGGGTAAAGCTTTCCTT. As protein: CASSSRQGKAFL. This sequence joins TRBV5-6 and TRBJ1-1; 7 bases are a match to TRBD1. Germline-derived CDR1 and CDR2 are SGHDT and YYEEEE. After removal of 3 bases from V and 9 bases from J, the junction contained 5 bases not matched to a gene. CDR3 length: 12 amino acids.

The rearrangement uses TRBV27 and TRBJ1-1; the match to TRBD1 covers 9 bases. Germline V gene sequence: CDR1 MNHEY, CDR2 SMNVEV (reference sequence). The CDR3 has 15 residues. The trim removed 4 bases at V and 0 bases at J, leaving 3 bases unmatched. This CDR3 is CASSSRTGVNTEAFF. The DNA for the CDR3 is TGTGCCAGCAGTTCACGGACAGGGGTGAACACTGAAGCTTTCTTT.

The genes are TRBV12-3 or TRBV12-4 and TRBJ1-5; D is uncertain. The CDR3 runs to 13 residues. With 4 bases removed from V and 4 bases from J, the gap between germline ends came to 8 bases. The chain's CDR3 is CASSSDTNQPQHF. Here the CDR3 DNA reads TGTGCCAGCAGTTCTGACACGAATCAGCCCCAGCATTTT.

The genes are TRBV5-4 and TRBJ2-6; D is possibly TRBD2 (5 bases). The CDR3 is 15 residues long. Germline V gene lookup returns CDR1 SGHNT and CDR2 YYREEE (reference sequence). V gave up 5 bases and J gave up 0 bases, with 9 bases separating them. The CDR3 nucleotides are TGTGCCAGCAGGGACTCATCCTCTGGGGCCAACGTCCTGACTTTC. As protein: CASRDSSSGANVLTF.

This clone has only one observation. V and J are TRBV7-9 and TRBJ2-1; D is undetermined. Per the germline V gene, CDR1 is SEHNR and CDR2 is FQNEAQ (reference sequence). There are 16 residues in the CDR3. The ends were cut back, 7 bases at V and 0 bases at J, with 16 bases in the middle. CDR3 in DNA: TGTGCCAGCACCCCGTCAAGAGCTGACTCCTACAATGAGCAGTTCTTC. Translating gives CASTPSRADSYNEQFF.

The chain links TRBV5-1 to TRBJ1-1; possibly TRBD1 for D (6 bases). The germline gives CDR1 SGHRS, CDR2 YFSETQ. The CDR3 spans 14 residues. V was shortened by 4 bases and J by 1 base, with 11 bases between the two germline ends. In DNA, the CDR3 is TGCGCCAGCAGCCCCTCGACAGGGAACACTGAAGCTTTCTTT. Its protein product is CASSPSTGNTEAFF. Looking up the rest from reference TRBV5-1 and TRBJ1-1 gives the full variable domain: KAGVTQTPRYLIKTRGQQVTLSCSPISGHRSVSWYQQTPGQGLQFLFEYFSETQRNKGNFPGRFSGRQFSNSRSEMNVSTLELGDSALYLCASSPSTGNTEAFFGQGTRLTVV.

The chain is built from TRBV2 and TRBJ2-5, with D unclear. The germline V gene encodes CDR1 SNHLY and CDR2 FYNNEI. V lost 3 bases to trimming and J lost 7 bases, with 15 bases between them. The length of the CDR3 is 14 residues. The DNA of the CDR3 is TGTGCCAGCAGTGATCAAGATTCCGTGGCGACCCAGTACTTC. Translating it yields CASSDQDSVATQYF.

This clone was recorded only once. The CDR3 DNA follows: TGTGCCAGCAGTTCCCATGGGGGGAACACTGAAGCTTTCTTT. This encodes CASSSHGGNTEAFF. The V call is TRBV27, the J call TRBJ1-1; D possibly corresponds to TRBD1 (5 bases). V lost 4 bases to trimming and J lost 1 base, with 10 bases between them. There are 14 residues in the CDR3. Germline CDR1 MNHEY, CDR2 SMNVEV (reference sequence).

The chain carries TRBV11-2 and TRBJ2-3; perhaps TRBD1 as D (6 bases). The CDR3 totals 17 residues. Germline CDR1 and CDR2: SGHAT and FQNNGV. V lost 5 bases and J lost 6, with 24 bases in between. CDR3 loop: CASSPWRVGQLSDTQYF. In nucleotides, the CDR3 is TGTGCCAGCAGCCCGTGGAGAGTAGGACAGCTGAGCGATACGCAGTATTTT.

V gene TRBV5-8 combines with J gene TRBJ2-1, with TRBD2 matching over 12 bases. This CDR3 has 16 residues. J gave up 7 bases and V 3 bases, and 8 bases lay outside the gene matches. The germline CDR1 and CDR2 sequences are SGHTS and YDEGEE. CDR3 sequence: CASSSILAGGRNEQFF. For the CDR3, the DNA is TGTGCCAGCAGCTCGATACTAGCGGGAGGCAGAAATGAGCAGTTCTTC. Full variable domain (outside the CDR3, taken from reference TRBV5-8 and TRBJ2-1): EAGVTQSPTHLIKTRGQQATLRCSPISGHTSVYWYQQALGLGLQFLLWYDEGEERNRGNFPPRFSGRQFPNYSSELNVNALELEDSALYLCASSSILAGGRNEQFFGPGTRLTVL.

The genes are TRBV7-9 and TRBJ2-7; 7 positions match TRBD1. V lost 1 base, J lost 2 bases, and 5 bases stayed unmatched. Germline CDR1 is SEHNR and CDR2 is FQNEAQ (reference sequence). CDR3 size: 15 residues. The CDR3 DNA sequence: TGTGCCAGCAGCTTAGGGACAGGTTGGACCTACGAGCAGTACTTC. Translating gives CASSLGTGWTYEQYF.

V is TRBV19 and J is TRBJ2-7; D gene unclear. The CDR3 has 13 residues. Trimming left V 6 bases short and J 0 bases short, with 9 bases between. Germline CDR1 and CDR2: LNHDA and SQIVND (reference sequence). DNA of the CDR3: TGTGCCAGTAGCCGCGGCCGCTCCTACGAGCAGTACTTC. Protein product: CASSRGRSYEQYF.

This rearrangement joins TRBV6-5 to TRBJ1-1; D is unresolved. V lost 7 bases and J 1 base, leaving 7 bases between the germline ends. The CDR3 is 12 amino acids. The V gene's germline CDR1 is MNHEY and CDR2 SVGAGI. CDR3 region: CASIPANTEAFF. The CDR3, as DNA: TGTGCCAGCATCCCCGCGAACACTGAAGCTTTCTTT.

This clone was observed a handful of times. This chain links TRBV18 with TRBJ2-3; D ambiguous. The CDR3 is 14 amino acids. Germline V gives CDR1 KGHSH, CDR2 LQKENI. V dropped 2 bases and J dropped 0 bases, with 6 bases sitting between them. The CDR3 nucleotides are TGTGCCAGCTCACCAGCCTTTAGCACAGATACGCAGTATTTT. It encodes CASSPAFSTDTQYF. The full variable domain, its missing parts supplied by reference TRBV18 and TRBJ2-3, is NAGVMQNPRHLVRRRGQEARLRCSPMKGHSHVYWYRQLPEEGLKFMVYLQKENIIDESGMPKERFSAEFPKEGPSILRIQQVVRGDSAAYFCASSPAFSTDTQYFGPGTRLTVL.

By proportion, this clone is medium-sized. CDR3 sequence reads: CASSQGRSNQPQHF. Written as DNA, the CDR3 is TGTGCCAGCTCACAGGGTCGGAGCAATCAGCCCCAGCATTTT. The V gene is TRBV2, the J gene TRBJ1-5; tentatively, D is TRBD1 (6 bases). Per the germline V gene, CDR1 is SNHLY and CDR2 is FYNNEI. V was cut by 8 bases and J by 1 base, with 12 bases left in between. The CDR3 contains 14 residues.

V gene TRBV11-2 combines with J gene TRBJ1-1; D remains ambiguous. V lost 5 bases to trimming and J lost 0 bases, with 13 bases between them. The CDR3 is 15 amino acids. CDR1 is SGHAT, CDR2 FQNNGV, per germline. The CDR3 loop is CASSPRARMNTEAFF. CDR3 nucleotides: TGTGCCAGCAGCCCGAGGGCCAGGATGAACACTGAAGCTTTCTTT.

The chain links TRBV5-4 to TRBJ1-5, with 12 bases that match TRBD1. The CDR3 covers 13 residues. Germline V gene data show CDR1 as SGHNT and CDR2 as YYREEE (reference sequence). Trimming took 8 bases from V and 6 from J; bases not matched to a gene: 3. CDR3 residues: CASGTGGGQPQHF. In DNA form, the CDR3 reads TGTGCCAGTGGGACAGGGGGCGGTCAGCCCCAGCATTTT.

The chain joins TRBV2 to TRBJ1-2; 8 positions match TRBD1. Germline V lookup: CDR1 SNHLY, CDR2 FYNNEI. V shed 9 bases and J 7 bases; nucleotides not matched to a gene: 13. The CDR3 length is 14 residues. CDR3: CASYFSGGAGGYTF. DNA for the CDR3: TGTGCCAGTTACTTTTCAGGGGGCGCCGGTGGCTACACCTTC. Supplemented by reference TRBV2 and TRBJ1-2, the full variable domain reads EPEVTQTPSHQVTQMGQEVILRCVPISNHLYFYWYRQILGQKVEFLVSFYNNEISEKSEIFDDQFSVERPDGSNFTLKIRSTKLEDSAMYFCASYFSGGAGGYTFGSGTRLTVV.

The chain recombines TRBV12-3 or TRBV12-4 with TRBJ1-2, with D perhaps TRBD1 (5 bases). The CDR3 is 13 residues long. Trimming removed 8 bases at V and 5 bases at J, with 15 bases between. CDR3 region: CASRGAFAYGYTF. CDR3 nucleotide sequence: TGTGCCAGCCGCGGGGCGTTTGCATATGGCTACACCTTC.

This clone occurred a few times. The chain carries TRBV2 and TRBJ1-6, with D possibly TRBD1 on 5 matching bases. This CDR3 is 16 amino acids long. CDR1 is SNHLY, CDR2 FYNNEI, per germline. V gave up 3 bases and J gave up 7 bases, with 16 bases separating them. In DNA, the CDR3 is TGTGCCAGCAGTGAGGGAGGTCTCCGGGGGAATTCACCCCTCCACTTT. This gives the protein CASSEGGLRGNSPLHF.

The chain joins TRBV11-2 to TRBJ2-1; TRBD2 agrees at 12 bases. The CDR3 spans 19 residues. Germline CDR1 and CDR2: SGHAT and FQNNGV. J was trimmed by 0 bases and V by 3 bases; bases with no gene match: 9. The CDR3 spells CASSFPVLAGGSSYNEQFF. As DNA, the CDR3 is TGTGCCAGCAGCTTCCCTGTACTAGCGGGAGGCAGCTCCTACAATGAGCAGTTCTTC.

In its sample, this clone was seen once. V and J are TRBV3-1 (or the pseudogene TRBV3-2) and TRBJ2-1; D may be TRBD2 (5 bases). V was clipped by 2 bases and J by 11 bases, with 13 bases between them. The CDR3 has 13 residues. Germline V gene data show CDR1 as LGHDT and CDR2 as YNNKEL (reference sequence). CDR3 region: CASSQLKTMKQFF. The CDR3 DNA is TGTGCCAGCAGCCAATTAAAGACTATGAAGCAGTTCTTC.

V usage is TRBV4-2 and J usage is TRBJ1-5, with a tentative D call TRBD1 (5 bases). Germline CDR1 LGHNA, CDR2 YNFKEQ. V lost 0 bases to trimming and J lost 5 bases, with 14 bases between them. CDR3 length: 16 amino acids. This chain's CDR3 is CASSQDRGRDHQPQHF. The CDR3 DNA reads as TGTGCCAGCAGCCAAGATAGGGGTCGGGACCATCAGCCCCAGCATTTT.

The rearrangement uses TRBV5-1 and TRBJ1-1; tentative D call: TRBD1 (5 bases). From germline, CDR1 is SGHRS and CDR2 YFSETQ. Trimming took 6 bases from V and 1 from J, leaving 13 bases between them. The CDR3 consists of 14 residues. DNA of the CDR3: TGCGCCAGCAACCCGGGACGGGAGAACACTGAAGCTTTCTTT. This encodes CASNPGRENTEAFF.

The rearrangement joins TRBV5-1 to TRBJ1-1; D is unresolved. The germline V and J ends were trimmed by 2 bases and 0 bases, with 5 bases remaining between them. CDR1 SGHRS and CDR2 YFSETQ come from the germline V gene. CDR3 length: 13 residues. CDR3 protein: CASSFSVNTEAFF. CDR3 nucleotide sequence: TGCGCCAGCAGCTTTTCGGTGAACACTGAAGCTTTCTTT.